This record covers a single T cell receptor beta chain. Assay used: immunoSEQ multiplex PCR; TCRdb lists only in-frame clones, some missing. Among about 80,000 clones, 65% to 85% were seen once, and the ten largest hold approximately 15%. The data were taken from a study of blood T cell repertoires in COVID-19. Study information: From T cells, B-cell-depleted T cells, or PBMCs came the material, which was cDNA or gDNA.

The V segment lost 0 bases and the J segment 2 bases; nucleotides outside the gene matches: 3. The CDR3 totals 16 residues. Germline values: CDR1 SGHNT, CDR2 YYREEE (reference sequence). The TCR was taken from a man aged 65 to 85 with active or convalescent COVID-19. The chain has TRBV5-4 and TRBJ2-3, with 10 bases matching TRBD1. What was sequenced was peripheral blood. CDR3 in DNA: TGTGCCAGCAGCTTGGAGGGACAGGGGTACACAGATACGCAGTATTTT. Translation gives CASSLEGQGYTDTQYF.